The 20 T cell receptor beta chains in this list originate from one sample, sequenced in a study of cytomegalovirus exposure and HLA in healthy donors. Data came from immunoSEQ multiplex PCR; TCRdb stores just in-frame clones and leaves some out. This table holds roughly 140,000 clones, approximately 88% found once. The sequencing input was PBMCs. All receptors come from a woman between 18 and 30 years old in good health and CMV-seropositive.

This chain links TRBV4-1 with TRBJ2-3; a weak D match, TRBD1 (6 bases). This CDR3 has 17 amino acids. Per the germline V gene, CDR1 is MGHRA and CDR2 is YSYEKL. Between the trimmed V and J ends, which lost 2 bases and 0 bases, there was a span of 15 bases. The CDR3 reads CASSQINRDPSTDTQYF. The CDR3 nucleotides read TGCGCCAGCAGCCAAATAAACAGGGACCCTAGCACAGATACGCAGTATTTT.

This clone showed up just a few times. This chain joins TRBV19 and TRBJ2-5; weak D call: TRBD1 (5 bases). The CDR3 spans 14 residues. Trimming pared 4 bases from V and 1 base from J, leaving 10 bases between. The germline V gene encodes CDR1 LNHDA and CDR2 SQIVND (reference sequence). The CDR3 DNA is TGTGCCAGTAGTAATTGGCAGGGCCAAGAGACCCAGTACTTC. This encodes CASSNWQGQETQYF.

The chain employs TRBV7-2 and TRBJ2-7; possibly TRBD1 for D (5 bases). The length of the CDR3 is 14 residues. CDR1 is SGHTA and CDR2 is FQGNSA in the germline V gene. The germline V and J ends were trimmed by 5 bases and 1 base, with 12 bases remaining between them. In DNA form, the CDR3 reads TGTGCCAGCAGCGGACACTCCCGGTCCTACGAGCAGTACTTC. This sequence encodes CASSGHSRSYEQYF.

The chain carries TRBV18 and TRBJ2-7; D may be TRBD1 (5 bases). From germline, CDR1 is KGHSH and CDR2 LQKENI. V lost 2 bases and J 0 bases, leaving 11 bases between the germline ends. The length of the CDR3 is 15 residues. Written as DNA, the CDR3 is TGTGCCAGCTCACCATTGAGGCAGGGCTCCTACGAGCAGTACTTC. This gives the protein CASSPLRQGSYEQYF.

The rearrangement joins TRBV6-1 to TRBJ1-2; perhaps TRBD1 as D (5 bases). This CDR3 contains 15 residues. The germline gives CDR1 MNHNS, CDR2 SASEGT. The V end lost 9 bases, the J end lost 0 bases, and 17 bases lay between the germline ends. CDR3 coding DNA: TGTGCCAGTCTTATAACCAAGGGGCCTAACTATGGCTACACCTTC. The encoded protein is CASLITKGPNYGYTF.

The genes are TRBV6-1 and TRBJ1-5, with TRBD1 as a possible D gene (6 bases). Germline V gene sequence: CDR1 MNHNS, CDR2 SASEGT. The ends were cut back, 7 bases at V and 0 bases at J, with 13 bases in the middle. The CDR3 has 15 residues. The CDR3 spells CASKIGGGSNQPQHF. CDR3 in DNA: TGTGCCAGCAAAATAGGGGGGGGTAGCAATCAGCCCCAGCATTTT.

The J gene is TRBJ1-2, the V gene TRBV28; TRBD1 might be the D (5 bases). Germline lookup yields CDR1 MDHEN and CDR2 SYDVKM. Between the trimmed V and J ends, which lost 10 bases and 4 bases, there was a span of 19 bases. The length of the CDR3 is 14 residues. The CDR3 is CAILSGGWAYGYTF. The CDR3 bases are TGTGCCATCCTATCGGGGGGGTGGGCCTATGGCTACACCTTC.

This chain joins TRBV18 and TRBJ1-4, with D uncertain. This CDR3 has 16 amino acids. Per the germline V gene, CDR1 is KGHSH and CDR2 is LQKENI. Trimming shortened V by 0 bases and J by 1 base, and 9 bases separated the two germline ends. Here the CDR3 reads CASSPPSGGTNEKLFF. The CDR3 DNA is TGTGCCAGCTCACCACCGAGTGGCGGAACTAATGAAAAACTGTTTTTT.

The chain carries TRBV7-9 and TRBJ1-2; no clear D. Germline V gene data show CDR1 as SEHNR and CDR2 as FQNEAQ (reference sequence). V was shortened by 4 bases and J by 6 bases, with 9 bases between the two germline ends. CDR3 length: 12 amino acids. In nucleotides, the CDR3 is TGTGCCAGCAGCTGGGGAGTGGATGGCTACACCTTC. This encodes CASSWGVDGYTF.

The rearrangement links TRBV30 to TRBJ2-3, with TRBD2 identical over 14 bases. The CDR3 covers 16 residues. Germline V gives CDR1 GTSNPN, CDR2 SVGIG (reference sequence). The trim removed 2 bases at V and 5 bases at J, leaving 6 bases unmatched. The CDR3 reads CAWSLGLAGGEDTQYF. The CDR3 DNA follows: TGTGCCTGGAGTCTCGGACTAGCGGGAGGTGAAGATACGCAGTATTTT.

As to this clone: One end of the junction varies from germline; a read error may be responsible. CDR3 DNA: TGTGCGAGCAGGGGACAAGCGAACACCGGGGAGCTGTTTTTT. Residues: CASRGQANTGELFF. The V gene is TRBV6-6, the J gene TRBJ2-2, with D possibly being TRBD1 (6 bases). CDR3 length equals 14 residues. Germline CDR1 reads MNHNY; CDR2 reads SVGAGI (reference sequence).

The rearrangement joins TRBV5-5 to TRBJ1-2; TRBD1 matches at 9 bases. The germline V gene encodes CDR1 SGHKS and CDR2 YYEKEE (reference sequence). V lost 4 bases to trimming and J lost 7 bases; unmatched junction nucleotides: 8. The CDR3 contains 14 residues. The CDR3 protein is CASSTGTGSPGYTF. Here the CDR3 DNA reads TGTGCCAGCAGCACTGGGACAGGGAGTCCTGGCTACACCTTC.

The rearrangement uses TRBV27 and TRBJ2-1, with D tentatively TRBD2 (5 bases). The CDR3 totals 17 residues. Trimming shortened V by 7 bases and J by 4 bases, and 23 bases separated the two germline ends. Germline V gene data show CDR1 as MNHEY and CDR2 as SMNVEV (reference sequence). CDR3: CASTPSSSAFPYNEQFF. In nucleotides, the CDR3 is TGTGCCAGCACTCCCTCTAGCTCCGCATTCCCTTACAATGAGCAGTTCTTC.

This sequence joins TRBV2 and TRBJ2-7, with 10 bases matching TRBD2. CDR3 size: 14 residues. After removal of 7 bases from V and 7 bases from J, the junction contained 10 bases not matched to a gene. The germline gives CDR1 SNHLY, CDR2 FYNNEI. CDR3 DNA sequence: TGTGCCAGCATCCTAAGCGGGAGGGCCGGTGAGCAGTACTTC. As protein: CASILSGRAGEQYF.

CDR3 nucleotides: TGCAGTGCTAGGGAGGGAGAGACCCAGTACTTC. Its translation is CSAREGETQYF. The J gene is TRBJ2-5, the V gene TRBV20-1, with D maybe TRBD2 (6 bases). Germline-derived CDR1 and CDR2 are DFQATT and SNEGSKA (reference sequence). The V end was cut by 3 bases, the J end by 4 bases, with 6 bases between. CDR3 size: 11 residues.

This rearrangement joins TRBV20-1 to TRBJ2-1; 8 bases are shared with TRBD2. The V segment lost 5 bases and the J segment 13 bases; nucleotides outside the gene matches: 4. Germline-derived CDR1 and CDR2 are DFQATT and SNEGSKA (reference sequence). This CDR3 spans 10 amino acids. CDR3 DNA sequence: TGCAGTGCTCAAACTAGCGGTCAGTTCTTC. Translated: CSAQTSGQFF.

CDR3: CASSPRDRGASGNYNEQFF. Here the CDR3 DNA reads TGCGCCAGCAGCCCCCGGGACAGGGGTGCTAGCGGGAACTACAATGAGCAGTTCTTC. The rearrangement links TRBV5-1 to TRBJ2-1, with D maybe TRBD1 (10 bases). Trimming left V 4 bases short and J 3 bases short, with 26 bases between. This CDR3 is built from 19 residues. The germline gives CDR1 SGHRS, CDR2 YFSETQ.

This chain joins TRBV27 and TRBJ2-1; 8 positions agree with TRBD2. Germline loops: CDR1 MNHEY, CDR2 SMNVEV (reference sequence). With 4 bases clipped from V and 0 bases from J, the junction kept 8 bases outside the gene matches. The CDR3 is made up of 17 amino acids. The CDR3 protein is CASSYRGLASSYNEQFF. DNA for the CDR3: TGTGCCAGCAGTTACCGCGGACTAGCCAGCTCCTACAATGAGCAGTTCTTC.

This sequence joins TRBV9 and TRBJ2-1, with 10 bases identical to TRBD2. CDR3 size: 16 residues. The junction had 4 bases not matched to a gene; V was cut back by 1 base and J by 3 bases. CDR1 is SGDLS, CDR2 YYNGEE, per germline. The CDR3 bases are TGTGCCAGCAGCGTACTCGGGACTAGCGACTACAATGAGCAGTTCTTC. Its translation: CASSVLGTSDYNEQFF.

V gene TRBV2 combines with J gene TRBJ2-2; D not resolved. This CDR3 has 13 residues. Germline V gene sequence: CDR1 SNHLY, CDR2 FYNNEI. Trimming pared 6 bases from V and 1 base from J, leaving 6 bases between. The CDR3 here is CASRAQNTGELFF. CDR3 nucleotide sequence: TGTGCCAGCAGGGCACAGAACACCGGGGAGCTGTTTTTT.